The rows below give T cell receptor beta chains drawn from one sample of a study of T cell changes during pregnancy in multiple sclerosis. Method: immunoSEQ multiplex PCR; TCRdb's copy keeps in-frame clones and lacks some. The data hold tens of thousands of clones, with approximately 92% observed a single time. Sample: peripheral blood, taken in the third trimester of pregnancy. The source is a female donor with multiple sclerosis, enrolled in a pregnancy study. CDR3s include the opening cysteine and the closing phenylalanine or tryptophan. The D gene is left open where the match is weak. Clone size appears in some rows only: once, few, many, or a class for an expanded clone.

. TRBJ1-3 TRBV29-1 TRBD1 TGCAGCGTTGCACAGGGGGCTTTCTCTGGAAACACCATATATTTT CSVAQGAFSGNTIYF
. TRBJ2-7 TRBV19 TRBD1 TGTGCCAGTAGTATAACGGACAGGGCCCCGCGGGGCGAGCAGTACTTC CASSITDRAPRGEQYF
. TRBJ1-4 TRBV28 TRBD1 TGTGCCAGCAGTGAACAGGGGTGGGCTAATGAAAAACTGTTTTTT CASSEQGWANEKLFF
. TRBJ2-3 TRBV28 . TGTGCCAGCAAACGGTCACCAGATACGCAGTATTTT CASKRSPDTQYF
few TRBJ1-1 TRBV5-1 . TGCGCCAGCAGCTCGCGACAGAACATGAACACTGAAGCTTTCTTT CASSSRQNMNTEAFF
. TRBJ2-7 TRBV4-3 TRBD2 TGCGCCAGCAGCCAAGATGTCGGCGGGGGATCCTACGAGCAGTACTTC CASSQDVGGGSYEQYF
. TRBJ1-5 TRBV6-5 . TGTGCCAGCAGCTTTTTGGGCCAGCCCCAGCATTTT CASSFLGQPQHF
once TRBJ2-5 TRBV4-2 TRBD2 TGTGCCAGCAGCCAAGTGGGCGGGAGCCAAGAGACCCAGTACTTC CASSQVGGSQETQYF
. TRBJ2-7 TRBV10-3 TRBD1 TGTGCCATCAGTGAACAGTTGGACAGGGTTTACGAGCAGTACTTC CAISEQLDRVYEQYF
. TRBJ2-7 TRBV13 TRBD2 TGTGCCAGCAGCCACGTAGCGGGAGTGGTCCACGAGCAGTACTTC CASSHVAGVVHEQYF
once TRBJ1-3 TRBV7-6 . TGTGCCAGCAGCTTAGAGGCCAGGCAGGACACCATATATTTT CASSLEARQDTIYF
. TRBJ1-4 TRBV6-6 . TGTGCCAGCAGTTCACGCCCACTCGATGGTGAAAAACTGTTTTTT CASSSRPLDGEKLFF
. TRBJ2-3 TRBV5-1 . TGCGCCAGCAGCTCAAAAGATACGCAGTATTTT CASSSKDTQYF
. TRBJ2-1 TRBV6-5 TRBD2 TGTGCCAGCAGTTACATTAGCGGGAGCTCCTACAATGAGCAGTTCTTC CASSYISGSSYNEQFF
few TRBJ1-5 TRBV7-9 . TGTGCCAGCAGTGACAATAGCAATCAGCCCCAGCATTTT CASSDNSNQPQHF
. TRBJ2-1 TRBV9 TRBD2 TGTGCCAGCAGCCTAATTACCGGGGGGGATGAGCAGTTCTTC CASSLITGGDEQFF
. TRBJ2-1 TRBV30 . TGTGCCTGGAGTACGACTAGGCCAGCTATAACCTACAATGAGCAGTTCTTC CAWSTTRPAITYNEQFF
. TRBJ1-3 TRBV11-3 . TGTGCCAGCAGCTTTCAGGCCTTCTCTGGAAACACCATATATTTT CASSFQAFSGNTIYF
. TRBJ1-3 TRBV6-1 . TGTGCCAGCACCAACCGGGGGTCGAGAGGAAACACCATATATTTT CASTNRGSRGNTIYF
. TRBJ2-5 TRBV29-1 TRBD1 TGCAGCGCCTGGACAGGGGGCGCGTCAGAGACCCAGTACTTC CSAWTGGASETQYF
. TRBJ1-2 TRBV9 . TGTGCCAGCAGCGTAGTTTCCGGGGTCTATGGCTACACCTTC CASSVVSGVYGYTF
. TRBJ2-7 TRBV27 . TGTGCCAGCAGGCCCCAAGGAGGGCACGAGCAGTACTTC CASRPQGGHEQYF
. TRBJ2-1 TRBV19 TRBD2 TGTGCCAGCCAGGGGCGGGAGGGAAACAATGAGCAGTTCTTC CASQGREGNNEQFF
. TRBJ1-3 TRBV5-6 . TGTGCCAGCAGCTTACCAGCTGGAAACACCATATATTTT CASSLPAGNTIYF
. TRBJ2-5 TRBV7-9 . TGTGCCAGCAGCTCAAAAGATTTAGTTGGGCCAGAGACCCAGTACTTC CASSSKDLVGPETQYF
. TRBJ1-5 TRBV28 TRBD1 TGTGCCAGTAGGGACAGGACGCTTCCCAATCAGCCCCAGCATTTT CASRDRTLPNQPQHF
. TRBJ1-5 TRBV10-3 TRBD1 TGTGCCATCAGTGACCGGGACAGCCAGCCCCAGCATTTT CAISDRDSQPQHF
few TRBJ2-2 TRBV25-1 TRBD1 TGTGCCAGCAGTGACCGGGACAGACTAAACACCGGGGAGCTGTTTTTT CASSDRDRLNTGELFF
. TRBJ1-2 TRBV10-2 TRBD1 TGCGCCAGCAGGGATGACGGCTTCCGGGACAGGGATTTTCGGGGCTACACCTTC CASRDDGFRDRDFRGYTF
once TRBJ2-7 TRBV6-5 TRBD1 TGTGCCAGCACCGAACAGACAGGGCGCTCCTACGAGCAGTACTTC CASTEQTGRSYEQYF
. TRBJ1-5 TRBV29-1 . TGCAGCGTGTCCGAAGAGAGCAATCAGCCCCAGCATTTT CSVSEESNQPQHF
. TRBJ2-1 TRBV6-1 TRBD2 TGTGCCAGCAGTGAGACTAGCGGTAACTACAATGAGCAGTTCTTC CASSETSGNYNEQFF
. TRBJ1-1 TRBV7-9 TRBD1 TGTGCCACCCTCAAAGGGACAGGGGTCAATGAGAACACTGAAGCTTTCTTT CATLKGTGVNENTEAFF
. TRBJ2-5 TRBV4-3 . TGCGCCAGCAGCCGCGGGACTTCACAAGAGACCCAGTACTTC CASSRGTSQETQYF
. TRBJ1-1 TRBV10-3 TRBD1 TGTGCCATCAGTGAGGGGACAGGGGGCTGGACTGAAGCTTTCTTT CAISEGTGGWTEAFF
. TRBJ2-1 TRBV4-3 . TGCGCCAGCAGCCAAACGGCAGGTTACAATGAGCAGTTCTTC CASSQTAGYNEQFF
once TRBJ2-7 TRBV25-1 . TGTGCCAGCAGTGAATCGGACGAGCAGTACTTC CASSESDEQYF
. TRBJ1-2 TRBV5-5 . TGTGCCAGCAGCTTGTGGGGCTCGCTATTCGGCTACACCTTC CASSLWGSLFGYTF
once TRBJ2-7 TRBV15 TRBD1 TGTGCCACCAGCTCTGGGACAGGGGGCGACGAGCAGTACTTC CATSSGTGGDEQYF
. TRBJ2-2 TRBV2 TRBD1 TGTGCCAGCAGTGGACAGGGGAGCACCGGGGAGCTGTTTTTT CASSGQGSTGELFF
. TRBJ2-1 TRBV7-6 TRBD1 TGTGCCAGCAGCCGGGGACAGGGCGGTGAGCAGTTCTTC CASSRGQGGEQFF
. TRBJ2-1 TRBV7-9 TRBD2 TGTGCCACCCCGGGGCGGGGGGCGGATGAGCAGTTCTTC CATPGRGADEQFF
. TRBJ2-3 TRBV6-5 . TGTGCCAGCAGGGAGAGTTTTTCTAGCACAGATACGCAGTATTTT CASRESFSSTDTQYF
. TRBJ1-1 TRBV19 . TGTGCCAGTAGTATCAAGGGGCTGGGGGCTTTCTTT CASSIKGLGAFF
. TRBJ2-1 TRBV19 TRBD2 TGTGCCAGTAGTTTGCTCGCGGGAGGGTACAATGAGCAGTTCTTC CASSLLAGGYNEQFF
. TRBJ1-2 TRBV6-6 TRBD1 TGTGCCAGCAGACACGACAGGGACGACTATGGCTACACCTTC CASRHDRDDYGYTF
. TRBJ2-7 TRBV7-8 TRBD1 TGTGCCAGCAGCTTAATACAGGGGGCGTACGAGCAGTACTTC CASSLIQGAYEQYF
. TRBJ2-7 TRBV4-2 . TGTGCCAGCAGCCAAGAAGACAGGACCAACGAGCAGTACTTC CASSQEDRTNEQYF
. TRBJ2-1 TRBV4-2 . TGTGCCAGCAGCCAAGAGATTTCTGCCAGCTCCTACAATGAGCAGTTCTTC CASSQEISASSYNEQFF
. TRBJ2-3 TRBV5-4 TRBD1 TGTGCCAGCAGCCGTAAAAACAGACAGGGTTGGCCAGATACGCAGTATTTT CASSRKNRQGWPDTQYF
. TRBJ1-2 TRBV4-2 . TGTGCCAGCAGCCAAGAAGAACCGGGAAGTCTCTATGGCTACACCTTC CASSQEEPGSLYGYTF
. TRBJ2-3 TRBV29-1 . TGCAGCGTTGAAGGCGGGATCCTTAGCACAGATACGCAGTATTTT CSVEGGILSTDTQYF
. TRBJ2-1 TRBV27 TRBD2 TGTGCCAGCAGTTTATTCACAAGCGGGATCGGCCACAATGAGCAGTTCTTC CASSLFTSGIGHNEQFF